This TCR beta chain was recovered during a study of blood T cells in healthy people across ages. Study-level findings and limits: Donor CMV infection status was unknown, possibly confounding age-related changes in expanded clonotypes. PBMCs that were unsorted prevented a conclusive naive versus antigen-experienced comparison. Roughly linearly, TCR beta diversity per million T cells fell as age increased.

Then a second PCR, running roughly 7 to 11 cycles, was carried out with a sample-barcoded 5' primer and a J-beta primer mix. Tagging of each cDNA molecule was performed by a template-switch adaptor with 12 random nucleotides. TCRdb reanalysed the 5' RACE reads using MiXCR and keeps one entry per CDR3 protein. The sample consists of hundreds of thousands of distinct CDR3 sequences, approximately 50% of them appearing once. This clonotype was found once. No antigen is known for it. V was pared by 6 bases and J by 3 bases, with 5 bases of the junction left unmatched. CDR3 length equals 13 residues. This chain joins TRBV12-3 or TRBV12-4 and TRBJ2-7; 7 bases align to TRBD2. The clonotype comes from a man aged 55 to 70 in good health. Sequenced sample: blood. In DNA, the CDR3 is TGTGCCAGCAGGAAAGGGAGGGTCTACGAGCAGTACTTC. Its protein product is CASRKGRVYEQYF.